Listed here are 2 T cell receptor beta chains from one sample, sequenced in a study of response to subunit inactivated influenza vaccine. TCRdb re-analysed the RT-PCR reads in MiXCR, keeping a single row per CDR3 protein. The table has 400,000 to 650,000 distinct CDR3 sequences, 7.2% seen once; the top ten hold roughly 14%. Sample: PBMCs from blood, taken roughly 24 months after vaccination. The receptors were sampled from a man aged 50 to 69 who received an inactivated influenza vaccine.

This clonotype has a count of ten or more. This chain connects TRBV5-1 to TRBJ2-1; D is undetermined. V dropped 2 bases and J dropped 10 bases, with 16 bases sitting between them. The length of the CDR3 is 14 residues. Germline V gene sequence: CDR1 SGHRS, CDR2 YFSETQ. CDR3 in amino acids: CASSFQLGPDEQFF. The CDR3 DNA sequence: TGCGCCAGCAGCTTTCAACTGGGCCCCGACGAGCAGTTCTTC.

This clonotype was detected a few times. This chain joins TRBV3-1 and TRBJ1-3; D gene uncertain. Trimming shortened V by 2 bases and J by 2 bases, and 13 bases separated the two germline ends. The CDR3 length is 16 residues. Germline lookup yields CDR1 LGHDT and CDR2 YNNKEL (reference sequence). CDR3 bases: TGTGCCAGCAGCCAAACCACAACCGCTCCTGGAAACACCATATATTTT. Translating it yields CASSQTTTAPGNTIYF.